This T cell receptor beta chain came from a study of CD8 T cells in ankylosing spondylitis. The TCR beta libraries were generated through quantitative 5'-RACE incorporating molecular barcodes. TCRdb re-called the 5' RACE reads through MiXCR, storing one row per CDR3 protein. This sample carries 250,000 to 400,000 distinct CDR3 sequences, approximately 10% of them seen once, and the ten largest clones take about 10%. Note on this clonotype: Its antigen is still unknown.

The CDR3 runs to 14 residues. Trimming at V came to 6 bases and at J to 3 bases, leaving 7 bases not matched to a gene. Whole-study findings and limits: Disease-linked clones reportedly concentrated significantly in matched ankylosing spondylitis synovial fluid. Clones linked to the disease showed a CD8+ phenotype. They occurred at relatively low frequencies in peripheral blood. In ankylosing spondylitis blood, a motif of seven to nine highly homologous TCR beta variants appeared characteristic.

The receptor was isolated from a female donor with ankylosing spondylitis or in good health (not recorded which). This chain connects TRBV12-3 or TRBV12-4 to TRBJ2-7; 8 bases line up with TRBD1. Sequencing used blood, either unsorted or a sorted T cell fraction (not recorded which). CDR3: CASRQGQGIYEQYF. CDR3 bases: TGTGCCAGCAGGCAAGGACAGGGAATCTACGAGCAGTACTTC.